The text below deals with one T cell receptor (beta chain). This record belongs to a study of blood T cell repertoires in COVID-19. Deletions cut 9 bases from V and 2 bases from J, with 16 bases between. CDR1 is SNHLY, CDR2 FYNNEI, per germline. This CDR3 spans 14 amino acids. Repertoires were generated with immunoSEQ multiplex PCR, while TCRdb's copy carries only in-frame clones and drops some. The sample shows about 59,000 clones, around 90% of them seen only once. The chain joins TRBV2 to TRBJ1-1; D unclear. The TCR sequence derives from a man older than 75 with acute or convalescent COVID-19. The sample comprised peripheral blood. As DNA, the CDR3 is TGTGCCAGTGCAGGACCGGGAATTAACACTGAAGCTTTCTTT. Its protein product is CASAGPGINTEAFF.